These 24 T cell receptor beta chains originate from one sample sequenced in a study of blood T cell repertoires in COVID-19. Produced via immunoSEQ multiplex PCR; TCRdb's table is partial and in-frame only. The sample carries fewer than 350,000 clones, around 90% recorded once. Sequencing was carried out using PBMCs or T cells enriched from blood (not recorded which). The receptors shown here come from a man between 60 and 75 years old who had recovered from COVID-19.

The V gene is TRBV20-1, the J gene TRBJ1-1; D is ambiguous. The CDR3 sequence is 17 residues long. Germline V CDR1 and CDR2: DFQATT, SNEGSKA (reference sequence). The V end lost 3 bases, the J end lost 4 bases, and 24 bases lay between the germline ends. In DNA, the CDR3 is TGCAGTGCTAGTACGGAGGGAAAAGCGCGGCGAAGCACTGAAGCTTTCTTT. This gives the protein CSASTEGKARRSTEAFF.

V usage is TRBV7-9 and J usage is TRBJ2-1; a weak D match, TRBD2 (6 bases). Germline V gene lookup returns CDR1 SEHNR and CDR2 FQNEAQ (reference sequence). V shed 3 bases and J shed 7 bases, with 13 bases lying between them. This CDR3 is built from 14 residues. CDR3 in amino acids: CASSFMLAENEQFF. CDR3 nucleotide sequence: TGTGCCAGCAGCTTTATGTTAGCGGAAAATGAGCAGTTCTTC. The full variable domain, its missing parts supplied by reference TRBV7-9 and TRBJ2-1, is DTGVSQNPRHKITKRGQNVTFRCDPISEHNRLYWYRQTLGQGPEFLTYFQNEAQLEKSRLLSDRFSAERPKGSFSTLEIQRTEQGDSAMYLCASSFMLAENEQFFGPGTRLTVL.

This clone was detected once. The DNA of the CDR3 is TGTGCCAGCAGCCTCTGGCAGCGGGGCGTGAATGAGCAGTTCTTC. It yields the protein CASSLWQRGVNEQFF. The chain couples TRBV3-1 (or the pseudogene TRBV3-2) to TRBJ2-1; 7 bases agree with TRBD2. The trim removed 4 bases at V and 7 bases at J, leaving 10 bases unmatched. Germline values: CDR1 LGHDT, CDR2 YNNKEL (reference sequence). The length of the CDR3 is 15 residues.

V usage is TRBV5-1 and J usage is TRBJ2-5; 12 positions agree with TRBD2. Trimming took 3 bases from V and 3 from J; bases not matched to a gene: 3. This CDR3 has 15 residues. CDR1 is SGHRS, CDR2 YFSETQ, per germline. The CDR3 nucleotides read TGCGCCAGCAGCTCGACTAGCGGGAGCGAAGAGACCCAGTACTTC. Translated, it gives CASSSTSGSEETQYF.

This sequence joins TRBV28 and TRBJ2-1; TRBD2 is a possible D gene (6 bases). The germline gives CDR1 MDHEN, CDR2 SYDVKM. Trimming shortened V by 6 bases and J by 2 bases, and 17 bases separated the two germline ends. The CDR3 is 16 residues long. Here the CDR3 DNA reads TGTGCCAGCAGCCCCCTAGGGCAGCGGGCCTACAATGAGCAGTTCTTC. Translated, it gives CASSPLGQRAYNEQFF.

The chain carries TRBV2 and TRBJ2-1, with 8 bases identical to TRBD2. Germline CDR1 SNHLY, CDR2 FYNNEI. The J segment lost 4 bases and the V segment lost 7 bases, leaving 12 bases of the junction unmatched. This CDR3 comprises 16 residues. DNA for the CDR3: TGTGCCAGCAAGAGGAGCGGGAGTACCCAATACAATGAGCAGTTCTTC. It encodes CASKRSGSTQYNEQFF.

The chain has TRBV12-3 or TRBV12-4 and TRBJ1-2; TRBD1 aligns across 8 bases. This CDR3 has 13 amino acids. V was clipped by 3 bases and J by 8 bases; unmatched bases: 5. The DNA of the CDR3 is TGTGCCAGCAGTTTCGACAGGGGTAACGGCTACACCTTC. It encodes CASSFDRGNGYTF.

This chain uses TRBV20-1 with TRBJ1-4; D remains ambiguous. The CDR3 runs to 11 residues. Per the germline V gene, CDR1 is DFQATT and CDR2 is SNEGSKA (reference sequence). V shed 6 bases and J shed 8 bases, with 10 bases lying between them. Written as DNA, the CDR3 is TGCAGTGCGTCTCAGCGAGAAAAACTGTTTTTT. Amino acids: CSASQREKLFF.

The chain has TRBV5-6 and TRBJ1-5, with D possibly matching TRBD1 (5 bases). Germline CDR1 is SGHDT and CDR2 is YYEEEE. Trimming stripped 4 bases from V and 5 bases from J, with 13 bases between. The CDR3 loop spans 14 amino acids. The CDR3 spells CASSPSRAHQPQHF. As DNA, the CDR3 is TGTGCCAGCAGCCCCTCCAGGGCACATCAGCCCCAGCATTTT.

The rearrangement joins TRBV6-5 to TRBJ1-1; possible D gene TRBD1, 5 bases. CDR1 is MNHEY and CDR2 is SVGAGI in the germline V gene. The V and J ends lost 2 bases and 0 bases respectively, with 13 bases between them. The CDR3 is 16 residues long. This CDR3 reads CASSYTGEVMNTEAFF. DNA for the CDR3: TGTGCCAGCAGTTACACGGGGGAAGTAATGAACACTGAAGCTTTCTTT.

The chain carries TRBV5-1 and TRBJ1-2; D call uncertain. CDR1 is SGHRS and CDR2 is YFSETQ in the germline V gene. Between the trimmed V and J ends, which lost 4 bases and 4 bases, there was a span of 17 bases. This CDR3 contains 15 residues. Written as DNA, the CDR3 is TGCGCCAGCAGCGCCCATCGAGTCTCCCCCTATGGCTACACCTTC. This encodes CASSAHRVSPYGYTF.

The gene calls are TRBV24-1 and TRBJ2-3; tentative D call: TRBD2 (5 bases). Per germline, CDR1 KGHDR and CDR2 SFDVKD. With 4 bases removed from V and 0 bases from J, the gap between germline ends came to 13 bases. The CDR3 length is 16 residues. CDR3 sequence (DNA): TGTGCCACCAGTGACCCCAGAGGGATTAGCACAGATACGCAGTATTTT. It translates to CATSDPRGISTDTQYF.

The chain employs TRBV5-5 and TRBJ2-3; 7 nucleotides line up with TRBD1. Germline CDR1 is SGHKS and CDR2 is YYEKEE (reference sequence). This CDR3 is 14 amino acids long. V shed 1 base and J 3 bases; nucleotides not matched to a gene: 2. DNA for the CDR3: TGTGCCAGCAGCTTGACAGGGGTAACAGATACGCAGTATTTT. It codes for CASSLTGVTDTQYF.

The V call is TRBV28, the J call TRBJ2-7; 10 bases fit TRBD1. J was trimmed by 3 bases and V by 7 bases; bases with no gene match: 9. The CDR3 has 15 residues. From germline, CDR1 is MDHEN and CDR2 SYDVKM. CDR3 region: CASTRAGTGDYEQYF. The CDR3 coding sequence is TGTGCCAGCACAAGAGCCGGGACAGGGGACTACGAGCAGTACTTC.

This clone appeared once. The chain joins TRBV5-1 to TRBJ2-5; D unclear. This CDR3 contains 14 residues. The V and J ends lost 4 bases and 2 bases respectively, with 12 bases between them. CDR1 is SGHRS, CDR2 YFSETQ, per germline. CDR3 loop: CASSLLVTQETQYF. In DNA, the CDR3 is TGCGCCAGCAGCCTCCTGGTCACTCAAGAGACCCAGTACTTC.

The DNA of the CDR3 is TGTGCCAGTAGTAGTCCAGCGGGAGCGGGAGATACGCAGTATTTT. Amino acids: CASSSPAGAGDTQYF. This rearrangement joins TRBV19 to TRBJ2-3; 8 bases align to TRBD2. The germline CDR1 and CDR2 sequences are LNHDA and SQIVND (reference sequence). The CDR3 has 15 amino acids. J gave up 5 bases and V 4 bases, and 8 bases lay outside the gene matches. The whole variable domain, filled in from reference TRBV19 and TRBJ2-3, reads DGGITQSPKYLFRKEGQNVTLSCEQNLNHDAMYWYRQDPGQGLRLIYYSQIVNDFQKGDIAEGYSVSREKKESFPLTVTSAQKNPTAFYLCASSSPAGAGDTQYFGPGTRLTVL.

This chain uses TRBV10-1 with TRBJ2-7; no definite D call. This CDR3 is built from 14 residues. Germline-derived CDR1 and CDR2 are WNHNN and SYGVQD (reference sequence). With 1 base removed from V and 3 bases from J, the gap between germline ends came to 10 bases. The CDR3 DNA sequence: TGCGCCAGCAGTGAGTTTGAACAACGCTACGAGCAGTACTTC. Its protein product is CASSEFEQRYEQYF.

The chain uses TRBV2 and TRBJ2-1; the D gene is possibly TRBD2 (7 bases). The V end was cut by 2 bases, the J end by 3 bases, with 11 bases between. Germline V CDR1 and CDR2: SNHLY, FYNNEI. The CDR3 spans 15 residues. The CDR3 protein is CASSERGGRYNEQFF. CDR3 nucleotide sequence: TGTGCCAGCAGTGAACGCGGGGGCCGCTACAATGAGCAGTTCTTC.

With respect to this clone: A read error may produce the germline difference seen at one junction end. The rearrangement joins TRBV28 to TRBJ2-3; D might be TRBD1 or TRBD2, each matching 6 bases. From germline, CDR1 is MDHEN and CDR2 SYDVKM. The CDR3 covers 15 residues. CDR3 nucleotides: TGTGCCAGCGGTTTAGGGGGAGGTTTCACAGATACGCAGTATTTT. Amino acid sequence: CASGLGGGFTDTQYF. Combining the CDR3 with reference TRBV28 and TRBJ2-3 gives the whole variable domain DVKVTQSSRYLVKRTGEKVFLECVQDMDHENMFWYRQDPGLGLRLIYFSYDVKMKEKGDIPEGYSVSREKKERFSLILESASTNQTSMYLCASGLGGGFTDTQYFGPGTRLTVL.

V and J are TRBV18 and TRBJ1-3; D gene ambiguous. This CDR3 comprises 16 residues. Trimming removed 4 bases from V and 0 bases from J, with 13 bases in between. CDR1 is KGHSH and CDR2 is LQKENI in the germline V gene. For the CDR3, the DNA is TGTGCCAGCTCACTATCAGGACTGCTCTCTGGAAACACCATATATTTT. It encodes CASSLSGLLSGNTIYF.

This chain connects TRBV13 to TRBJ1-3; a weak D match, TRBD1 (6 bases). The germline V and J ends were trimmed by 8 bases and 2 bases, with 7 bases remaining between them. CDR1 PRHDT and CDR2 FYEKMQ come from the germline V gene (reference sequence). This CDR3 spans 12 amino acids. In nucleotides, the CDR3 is TGTGCCAGCCCAGGGGCTGGAAACACCATATATTTT. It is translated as CASPGAGNTIYF.

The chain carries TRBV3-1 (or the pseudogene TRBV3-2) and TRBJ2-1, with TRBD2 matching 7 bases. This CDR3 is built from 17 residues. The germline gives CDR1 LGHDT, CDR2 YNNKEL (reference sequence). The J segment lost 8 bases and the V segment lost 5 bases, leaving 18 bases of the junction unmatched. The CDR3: CASSSRVLSGARDEQFF. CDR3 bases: TGTGCCAGCAGCTCAAGGGTTCTGAGCGGGGCACGGGATGAGCAGTTCTTC.

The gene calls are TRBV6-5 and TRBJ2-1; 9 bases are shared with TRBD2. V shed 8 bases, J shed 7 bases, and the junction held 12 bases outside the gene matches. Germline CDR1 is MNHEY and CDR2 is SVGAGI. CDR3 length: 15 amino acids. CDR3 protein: CASAIFSGRGNEQFF. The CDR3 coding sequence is TGTGCCAGCGCGATCTTTAGCGGGAGAGGGAATGAGCAGTTCTTC.

DNA of the CDR3: TGTGCCAGCAGCTTAGCGGGGAGGGGTGGATCACCCCTCCACTTT. It specifies CASSLAGRGGSPLHF. The chain couples TRBV7-9 to TRBJ1-6; possibly TRBD1 for D (5 bases). Germline assignment: CDR1 SEHNR and CDR2 FQNEAQ (reference sequence). The CDR3 loop spans 15 amino acids. V was cut by 0 bases and J by 10 bases, with 13 bases left in between.